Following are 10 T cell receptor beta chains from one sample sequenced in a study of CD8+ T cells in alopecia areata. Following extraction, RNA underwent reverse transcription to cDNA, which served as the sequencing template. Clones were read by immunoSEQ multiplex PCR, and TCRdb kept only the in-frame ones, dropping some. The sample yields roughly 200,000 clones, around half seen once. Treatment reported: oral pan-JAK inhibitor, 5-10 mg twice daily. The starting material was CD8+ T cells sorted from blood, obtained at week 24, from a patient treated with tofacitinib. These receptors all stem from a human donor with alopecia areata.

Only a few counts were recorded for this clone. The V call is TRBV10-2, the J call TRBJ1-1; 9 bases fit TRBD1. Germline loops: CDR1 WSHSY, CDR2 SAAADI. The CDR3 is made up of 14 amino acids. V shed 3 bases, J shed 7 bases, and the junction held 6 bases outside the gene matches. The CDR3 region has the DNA TGCGCCAGCAGTGACCTGGACAGGGGACGTGAAGCTTTCTTT. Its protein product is CASSDLDRGREAFF.

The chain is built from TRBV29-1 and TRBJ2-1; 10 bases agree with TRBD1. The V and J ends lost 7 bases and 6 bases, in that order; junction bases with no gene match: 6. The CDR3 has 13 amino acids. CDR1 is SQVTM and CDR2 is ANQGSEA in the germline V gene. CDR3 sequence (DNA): TGCAGCGGGGGGACAGGGGCTGGCAATGAGCAGTTCTTC. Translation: CSGGTGAGNEQFF.

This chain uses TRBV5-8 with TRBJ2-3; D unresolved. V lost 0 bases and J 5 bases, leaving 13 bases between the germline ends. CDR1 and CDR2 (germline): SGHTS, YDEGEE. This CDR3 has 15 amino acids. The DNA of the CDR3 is TGTGCCAGCAGCTTGGGGCTCCCAGGTGGAGATACGCAGTATTTT. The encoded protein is CASSLGLPGGDTQYF.

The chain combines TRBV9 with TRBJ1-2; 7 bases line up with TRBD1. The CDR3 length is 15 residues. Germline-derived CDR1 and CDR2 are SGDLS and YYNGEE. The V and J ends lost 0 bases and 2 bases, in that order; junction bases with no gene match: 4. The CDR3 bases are TGTGCCAGCAGCGTAGGGGACAGTGACAACTATGGCTACACCTTC. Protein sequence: CASSVGDSDNYGYTF.

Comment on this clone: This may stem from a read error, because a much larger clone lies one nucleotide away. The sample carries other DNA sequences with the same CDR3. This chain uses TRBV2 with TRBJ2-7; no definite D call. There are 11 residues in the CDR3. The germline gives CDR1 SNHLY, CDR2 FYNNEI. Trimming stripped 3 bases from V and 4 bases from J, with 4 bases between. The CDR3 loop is CASSEGYEQYF. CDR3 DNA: TGTGCCAGCAGTGAGGGGTACGAGCAGTACTTC.

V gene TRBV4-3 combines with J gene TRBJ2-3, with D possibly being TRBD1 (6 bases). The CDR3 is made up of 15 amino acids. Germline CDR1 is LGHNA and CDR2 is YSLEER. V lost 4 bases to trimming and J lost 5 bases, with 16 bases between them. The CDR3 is CASSPGDIPRDTQYF. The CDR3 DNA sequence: TGCGCCAGCAGCCCCGGGGACATCCCTCGAGATACGCAGTATTTT.

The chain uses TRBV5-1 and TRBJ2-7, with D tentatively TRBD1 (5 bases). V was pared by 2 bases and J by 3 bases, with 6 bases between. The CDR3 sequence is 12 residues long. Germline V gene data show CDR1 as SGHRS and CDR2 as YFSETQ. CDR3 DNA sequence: TGCGCCAGCAGCTTTGACAGCTACGAGCAGTACTTC. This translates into CASSFDSYEQYF. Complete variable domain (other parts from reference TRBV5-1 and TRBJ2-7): KAGVTQTPRYLIKTRGQQVTLSCSPISGHRSVSWYQQTPGQGLQFLFEYFSETQRNKGNFPGRFSGRQFSNSRSEMNVSTLELGDSALYLCASSFDSYEQYFGPGTRLTVT.

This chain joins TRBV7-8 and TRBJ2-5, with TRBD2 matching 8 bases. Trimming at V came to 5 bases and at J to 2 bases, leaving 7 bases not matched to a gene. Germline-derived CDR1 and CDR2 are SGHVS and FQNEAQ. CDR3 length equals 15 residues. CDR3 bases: TGTGCCAGCAGCCCCGGACTAGCCACACAAGAGACCCAGTACTTC. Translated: CASSPGLATQETQYF.

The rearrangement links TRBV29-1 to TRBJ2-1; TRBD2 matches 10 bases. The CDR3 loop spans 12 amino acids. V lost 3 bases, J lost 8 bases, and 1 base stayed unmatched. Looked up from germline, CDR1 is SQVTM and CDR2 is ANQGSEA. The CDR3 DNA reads TGCAGCGTTGAGCTAGCGGGGGATGAGCAGTTCTTC. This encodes CSVELAGDEQFF.

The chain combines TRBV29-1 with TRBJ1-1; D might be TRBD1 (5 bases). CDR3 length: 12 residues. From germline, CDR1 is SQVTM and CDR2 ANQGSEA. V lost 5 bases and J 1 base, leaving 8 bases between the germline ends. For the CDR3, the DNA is TGCAGCGTTATTCAGGGGAACACTGAAGCTTTCTTT. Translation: CSVIQGNTEAFF.